The 26 T cell receptor beta chains presented below share a single source sample, sequenced in a study of cytomegalovirus exposure and HLA in healthy donors. The PCR employed 60 Vbeta primers together with 13 Jbeta primers. Sequencing used immunoSEQ multiplex PCR; TCRdb keeps in-frame clones, though not all of them. The data contain 180,000 or so clones, approximately 86% of them seen just once; the ten biggest clones take up around 0.31%. Sample: PBMCs. The receptors come from a woman younger than 45 in good health and CMV-seronegative.

This clone was seen a few times. This sequence joins TRBV5-8 and TRBJ2-3, with 7 bases matching TRBD1. Germline assignment: CDR1 SGHTS and CDR2 YDEGEE. Trimming took 7 bases from V and 6 from J; bases not matched to a gene: 14. The CDR3 spans 15 residues. CDR3 nucleotides: TGTGCCAGCGAAGGGCTAGGACAGGAAGGGGATACGCAGTATTTT. Translation gives CASEGLGQEGDTQYF.

The chain is built from TRBV5-8 and TRBJ2-1; D gene ambiguous. The CDR3 is 12 residues long. CDR1 is SGHTS and CDR2 is YDEGEE in the germline V gene. V lost 3 bases and J lost 4, with 5 bases in between. CDR3 sequence (DNA): TGTGCCAGCAGCTGGCGGTACAATGAGCAGTTCTTC. Its translation is CASSWRYNEQFF.

This chain links TRBV4-1 with TRBJ1-2; 8 nucleotides match TRBD1. The germline V gene encodes CDR1 MGHRA and CDR2 YSYEKL. V lost 4 bases to trimming and J lost 4 bases; unmatched junction nucleotides: 17. The CDR3 consists of 18 residues. In DNA, the CDR3 is TGCGCCAGCAGCCCTCAGTGGCGACCAGGGGGCGCGGGCTATGGCTACACCTTC. Protein: CASSPQWRPGGAGYGYTF.

The chain combines TRBV5-6 with TRBJ2-3; possibly TRBD2 for D (6 bases). The CDR3 has 15 residues. V was clipped by 4 bases and J by 2 bases, with 14 bases between them. Germline assignment: CDR1 SGHDT and CDR2 YYEEEE. CDR3 DNA: TGTGCCAGCAGCCCGACTGGAGGGACCACAGATACGCAGTATTTT. Translating it yields CASSPTGGTTDTQYF.

This rearrangement joins TRBV29-1 to TRBJ2-1, with 7 bases matching TRBD1. Trimming took 6 bases from V and 6 from J; bases not matched to a gene: 5. This CDR3 region has 12 residues. Germline V gene data show CDR1 as SQVTM and CDR2 as ANQGSEA. CDR3 sequence reads: CSVDDRVNEQFF. In nucleotides, the CDR3 is TGCAGCGTCGATGACAGGGTCAATGAGCAGTTCTTC.

The chain recombines TRBV5-1 with TRBJ1-2, with a weak D call TRBD1 (5 bases). V dropped 4 bases and J dropped 2 bases, with 12 bases sitting between them. Per germline, CDR1 SGHRS and CDR2 YFSETQ. The CDR3 spans 14 residues. The CDR3 is CASSGGTSNYGYTF. The CDR3 DNA follows: TGCGCCAGCAGCGGGGGGACCTCGAACTATGGCTACACCTTC. Full variable domain (outside the CDR3, taken from reference TRBV5-1 and TRBJ1-2): KAGVTQTPRYLIKTRGQQVTLSCSPISGHRSVSWYQQTPGQGLQFLFEYFSETQRNKGNFPGRFSGRQFSNSRSEMNVSTLELGDSALYLCASSGGTSNYGYTFGSGTRLTVV.

V gene TRBV19 combines with J gene TRBJ2-3, with D hard to call. Germline lookup yields CDR1 LNHDA and CDR2 SQIVND (reference sequence). The CDR3 extends over 13 amino acids. Trimming shortened V by 3 bases and J by 1 base, and 5 bases separated the two germline ends. CDR3 nucleotides: TGTGCCAGTAGTATTTCCGGCACAGATACGCAGTATTTT. Its protein product is CASSISGTDTQYF.

There are a few counts of this clone. This rearrangement joins TRBV18 to TRBJ2-7; D possibly corresponds to TRBD1 (6 bases). Trimming took 2 bases from V and 5 from J, leaving 10 bases between them. Germline-derived CDR1 and CDR2 are KGHSH and LQKENI. The CDR3 has 13 amino acids. In DNA, the CDR3 is TGTGCCAGCTCACCATCAGGGGACAACGAGCAGTACTTC. Its translation: CASSPSGDNEQYF.

The chain recombines TRBV7-9 with TRBJ2-1; weak D call: TRBD1 (6 bases). The CDR3 runs 14 residues. V was pared by 6 bases and J by 12 bases, with 21 bases between. Germline V lookup: CDR1 SEHNR, CDR2 FQNEAQ (reference sequence). The CDR3 region is CASRSGVEQKWQFF. The CDR3 DNA is TGTGCCAGCAGGTCAGGGGTGGAACAGAAATGGCAGTTCTTC.

The gene calls are TRBV7-2 and TRBJ2-7; possible D gene TRBD2, 5 bases. V shed 4 bases and J shed 5 bases, with 12 bases lying between them. The CDR3 consists of 13 residues. Germline V gene sequence: CDR1 SGHTA, CDR2 FQGNSA. The CDR3 loop is CASSSGLRDEQYF. CDR3 DNA: TGTGCCAGCAGCTCCGGACTCCGGGACGAGCAGTACTTC. The variable domain in full, completed from reference TRBV7-2 and TRBJ2-7, reads GAGVSQSPSNKVTEKGKDVELRCDPISGHTALYWYRQSLGQGLEFLIYFQGNSAPDKSGLPSDRFSAERTGGSVSTLTIQRTQQEDSAVYLCASSSGLRDEQYFGPGTRLTVT.

The chain's CDR3 is CASSLGQVTEAFF. The DNA of the CDR3 is TGCGCCAGCAGCTTGGGACAAGTCACTGAAGCTTTCTTT. The rearrangement uses TRBV5-1 and TRBJ1-1; no definite D call. CDR1 and CDR2 (germline): SGHRS, YFSETQ. The CDR3 is made up of 13 amino acids. Trimming cost V 0 bases and J 4 bases, with 7 bases left between them.

The chain combines TRBV6-1 with TRBJ2-5, with TRBD1 matching 10 bases. Germline assignment: CDR1 MNHNS and CDR2 SASEGT. CDR3 length: 15 residues. J lost 2 bases, V lost 5 bases, and 5 bases had no gene match. Written as DNA, the CDR3 is TGTGCCAGCAGTTGGGGGACAGGGGTACAAGAGACCCAGTACTTC. This codes for CASSWGTGVQETQYF.

This clone showed up just once. The chain joins TRBV25-1 to TRBJ1-1, with TRBD1 matching 10 bases. The CDR3 spans 14 residues. Losses at the gene ends were 2 bases for V and 6 bases for J; bases not matched to a gene: 3. CDR1 and CDR2 from the germline V gene are MGHDK and SYGVNS. CDR3 protein: CASSEPGTGAEAFF. CDR3 DNA: TGTGCCAGCAGTGAACCCGGGACAGGGGCTGAAGCTTTCTTT.

The chain joins TRBV9 to TRBJ2-1; 9 positions match TRBD2. V shed 4 bases and J 4 bases; nucleotides not matched to a gene: 9. The CDR3 spans 16 residues. Germline values: CDR1 SGDLS, CDR2 YYNGEE. Here the CDR3 reads CASSPRSSGGYNEQFF. CDR3 DNA sequence: TGTGCCAGCAGCCCCCGGAGTAGCGGGGGTTACAATGAGCAGTTCTTC.

On this clone itself: Other DNA variants within this sample encode the same CDR3. This chain joins TRBV6-1 and TRBJ2-7; D is perhaps TRBD2 (6 bases). Trimming cost V 6 bases and J 3 bases, with 9 bases left between them. Germline V gene data show CDR1 as MNHNS and CDR2 as SASEGT. CDR3 length: 12 residues. CDR3: CASSVGGYEQYF. In DNA form, the CDR3 reads TGTGCCAGCAGCGTGGGGGGCTACGAGCAGTACTTC.

The V and J genes are TRBV5-1 and TRBJ1-1, with 8 bases fitting TRBD1. This CDR3 is 14 amino acids long. The germline V gene has CDR1 SGHRS and CDR2 YFSETQ. The V and J ends lost 3 bases and 7 bases, in that order; junction bases with no gene match: 8. As DNA, the CDR3 is TGCGCCAGCAGCTCCTCCAGGGGGCCGGGTGAAGCTTTCTTT. It encodes CASSSSRGPGEAFF.

The rearrangement uses TRBV4-1 and TRBJ2-1, with 11 bases lining up with TRBD1. Trimming took 7 bases from V and 8 from J; bases not matched to a gene: 13. This CDR3 comprises 16 residues. Germline assignment: CDR1 MGHRA and CDR2 YSYEKL. CDR3 protein: CASTPRGQGARYEQFF. In nucleotides, the CDR3 is TGCGCCAGCACCCCCCGCGGACAGGGGGCTAGGTATGAGCAGTTCTTC.

This clone was picked up a small number of times. The chain recombines TRBV5-1 with TRBJ2-2, with TRBD1 matching over 7 bases. The CDR3 contains 15 residues. Germline assignment: CDR1 SGHRS and CDR2 YFSETQ. J was trimmed by 3 bases and V by 4 bases; bases with no gene match: 6. Here the CDR3 reads CASSLGQTYTGELFF. CDR3 DNA sequence: TGCGCCAGCAGCCTGGGACAGACCTACACCGGGGAGCTGTTTTTT.

This clone was seen a few times. The chain combines TRBV5-1 with TRBJ1-2; 7 bases agree with TRBD1. Germline trimming cut 6 bases from V and 0 bases from J; bases unmatched to any gene: 8. This CDR3 contains 15 residues. Germline CDR1 and CDR2: SGHRS and YFSETQ. The CDR3 sequence is CASTFTGDTNYGYTF. CDR3 DNA: TGCGCCAGCACCTTCACAGGGGATACTAACTATGGCTACACCTTC.

The V gene is TRBV2, the J gene TRBJ2-5; TRBD1 aligns across 10 bases. CDR1 is SNHLY and CDR2 is FYNNEI in the germline V gene. The CDR3 spans 13 residues. Trimming removed 7 bases from V and 3 bases from J; junction bases left unmatched: 2. Here the CDR3 DNA reads TGTGCCAGCACCGGGACAGGGGAAGAGACCCAGTACTTC. Translated: CASTGTGEETQYF.

The CDR3 loop is CASRRIAGAPLNEQYF. The CDR3 DNA reads as TGTGCCAGCAGGCGGATAGCGGGGGCTCCCTTAAACGAGCAGTACTTC. The chain joins TRBV27 to TRBJ2-7; TRBD2 matches at 9 bases. The CDR3 has 16 amino acids. J was trimmed by 5 bases and V by 6 bases; bases with no gene match: 14. Germline lookup yields CDR1 MNHEY and CDR2 SMNVEV (reference sequence).

The gene calls are TRBV10-3 and TRBJ2-7, with 9 bases matching TRBD1. The V gene end was trimmed by 10 bases and the J gene end by 6 bases; junction bases not matched to a gene: 10. The V gene's germline CDR1 is ENHRY and CDR2 SYGVKD. The CDR3 has 13 amino acids. The CDR3 DNA reads TGTGCCACCACCCGGGACAGGGACGCCGAGCAGTACTTC. Protein sequence: CATTRDRDAEQYF.

The chain has TRBV7-2 and TRBJ1-5, with TRBD1 matching over 10 bases. Germline V gene data show CDR1 as SGHTA and CDR2 as FQGNSA. CDR3 length: 15 amino acids. With V trimmed by 1 base and J by 5 bases, 2 bases remained unmatched. This CDR3 is CASSLGGTGDQPQHF. CDR3 DNA: TGTGCCAGCAGCTTAGGTGGGACAGGGGATCAGCCCCAGCATTTT. Full variable domain (outside the CDR3, taken from reference TRBV7-2 and TRBJ1-5): GAGVSQSPSNKVTEKGKDVELRCDPISGHTALYWYRQSLGQGLEFLIYFQGNSAPDKSGLPSDRFSAERTGGSVSTLTIQRTQQEDSAVYLCASSLGGTGDQPQHFGDGTRLSIL.

The chain employs TRBV19 and TRBJ1-1; 9 bases align to TRBD1. Germline values: CDR1 LNHDA, CDR2 SQIVND (reference sequence). V dropped 9 bases and J dropped 8; count of bases not matched to a gene: 4. CDR3 length: 11 residues. The CDR3 region is CASGDRAEAFF. The DNA for the CDR3 is TGTGCCAGCGGGGACAGGGCCGAAGCTTTCTTT.

The gene calls are TRBV18 and TRBJ1-3; TRBD1 matches 10 bases. With V trimmed by 2 bases and J by 1 base, 5 bases remained unmatched. Germline-derived CDR1 and CDR2 are KGHSH and LQKENI. The length of the CDR3 is 17 residues. Here the CDR3 DNA reads TGTGCCAGCTCACCAGTGACAGGGGGCTTATCTGGAAACACCATATATTTT. As protein: CASSPVTGGLSGNTIYF.

The CDR3 DNA sequence: TGTGCCAGCAGCTTGGAGGGGTACGAGCAGTACTTC. It specifies CASSLEGYEQYF. This chain connects TRBV5-6 to TRBJ2-7; tentative D call: TRBD1 (5 bases). Looked up from germline, CDR1 is SGHDT and CDR2 is YYEEEE. The V and J ends lost 0 bases and 4 bases respectively, with 5 bases between them. The CDR3 totals 12 residues.